What follows describes a single TCR beta chain. As yet, its antigen is unknown. This sample stems from a study of cytomegalovirus exposure and HLA in healthy donors. General study points: HLA restriction was apparent for most CMV-associated TCR beta chains in a later analysis. Sequence variants that were highly shared formed a cluster that was likely a sequencing artifact. In a later analysis, V- and J-gene trimming of beta chains associated with a DCLRE1C missense variant, replicated independently. A later examination showed that TCR association rates differed by HLA locus, with DRB1 most and HLA-C fewest.

A multiplex PCR was run with 60 Vbeta primers and 13 Jbeta primers. TCRdb keeps only in-frame clones here, not all; method: immunoSEQ multiplex PCR. This table holds approximately 100,000 clones, 76% found once. Germline V gene lookup returns CDR1 MGHRA and CDR2 YSYEKL. The CDR3 sequence is 14 residues long. V was cut by 6 bases and J by 4 bases, with 14 bases left in between. The specimen was PBMCs. The sequence was obtained from a woman aged 45-65 years in good health and CMV-seropositive. This chain joins TRBV4-1 and TRBJ2-3, with TRBD1 as a possible D gene (5 bases). The CDR3 sequence: CASRGRDFADTQYF. The CDR3 bases are TGCGCCAGCAGGGGGCGCGATTTCGCAGATACGCAGTATTTT.